A selection of T cell receptor beta chains follows, all from one sample in a study of graft-versus-host responses after intestinal transplantation. The repertoire was sequenced with immunoSEQ multiplex PCR; TCRdb's copy has only in-frame clones and lacks some. The data contain about 120,000 clones, approximately 95% of them singletons. The antigens of these receptors remain unknown. Sample: unstimulated CD8+ T cells sorted from spleen or lymph node cells, taken before intestinal transplant. The source of these receptors is a human donor who received an intestinal transplant. The CDR3 runs from the conserved cysteine through the conserved F or W. A D gene is named only where the DNA matches it firmly. Some rows mark clone size as missing; the rest say once, few, many or name a class of expanded clone.

j_gene: TRBJ2-7
abundance: NA
v_gene: TRBV9
d_gene: TRBD2
CDR3aa: CASSVGGGQYEQYF
CDR3nt: TGTGCCAGCAGCGTAGGGGGAGGGCAATACGAGCAGTACTTC

j_gene: TRBJ2-1
abundance: NA
v_gene: TRBV28
d_gene: NA
CDR3aa: CASSLSRGTAYSYNEQFF
CDR3nt: TGTGCCAGCAGTTTATCCCGCGGGACAGCATACTCCTACAATGAGCAGTTCTTC

j_gene: TRBJ2-1
abundance: NA
v_gene: TRBV5-6
d_gene: TRBD2
CDR3aa: CASSFGASGRRDEQFF
CDR3nt: TGTGCCAGCAGCTTTGGGGCTAGCGGGAGACGGGATGAGCAGTTCTTC

j_gene: TRBJ2-1
abundance: once
v_gene: TRBV15
d_gene: NA
CDR3aa: CATTRGSYNEQFF
CDR3nt: TGTGCCACCACCCGGGGCTCCTACAATGAGCAGTTCTTC

j_gene: TRBJ2-1
abundance: NA
v_gene: TRBV9
d_gene: NA
CDR3aa: CASSVAVGRVGVYEQFF
CDR3nt: TGTGCCAGCAGCGTAGCAGTCGGGCGGGTAGGTGTGTATGAGCAGTTCTTC

j_gene: TRBJ1-2
abundance: once
v_gene: TRBV7-9
d_gene: NA
CDR3aa: CASTTPGANYGYTF
CDR3nt: TGTGCCAGCACGACCCCAGGAGCTAACTATGGCTACACCTTC

j_gene: TRBJ2-5
abundance: NA
v_gene: TRBV27
d_gene: NA
CDR3aa: CASSRIGETQYF
CDR3nt: TGTGCCAGCAGCCGGATAGGGGAGACCCAGTACTTC

j_gene: TRBJ2-2
abundance: NA
v_gene: TRBV6-5
d_gene: NA
CDR3aa: CASSYQPATGELFF
CDR3nt: TGTGCCAGCAGTTACCAACCCGCCACCGGGGAGCTGTTTTTT

j_gene: TRBJ2-5
abundance: NA
v_gene: TRBV4-3
d_gene: NA
CDR3aa: CASSQDLREQYF
CDR3nt: TGCGCCAGCAGCCAAGATCTGAGAGAGCAGTACTTC

j_gene: TRBJ1-1
abundance: NA
v_gene: TRBV19
d_gene: TRBD1
CDR3aa: CASSAGTGNTEAFF
CDR3nt: TGTGCCAGTAGTGCCGGGACAGGGAACACTGAAGCTTTCTTT

j_gene: TRBJ2-7
abundance: once
v_gene: TRBV5-8
d_gene: TRBD1
CDR3aa: CASSLQGAYYEQYF
CDR3nt: TGTGCCAGCAGCCTCCAGGGGGCATACTACGAGCAGTACTTC

j_gene: TRBJ2-1
abundance: once
v_gene: TRBV6-5
d_gene: NA
CDR3aa: CASSYSTRLNYNEQFF
CDR3nt: TGTGCCAGCAGTTACTCGACGAGGCTCAATTACAATGAGCAGTTCTTC

j_gene: TRBJ2-1
abundance: NA
v_gene: TRBV2
d_gene: NA
CDR3aa: CASSSNEQFF
CDR3nt: TGTGCCAGCAGTTCCAATGAGCAGTTCTTC

j_gene: TRBJ2-5
abundance: NA
v_gene: TRBV27
d_gene: TRBD2
CDR3aa: CASSSRGEGLATETQYF
CDR3nt: TGTGCCAGCAGCTCCAGGGGGGAAGGACTAGCGACGGAGACCCAGTACTTC

j_gene: TRBJ2-7
abundance: NA
v_gene: TRBV27
d_gene: NA
CDR3aa: CASSLGPGTYEQYF
CDR3nt: TGTGCCAGCAGCCTTGGACCGGGAACCTACGAGCAGTACTTC

j_gene: TRBJ2-7
abundance: NA
v_gene: TRBV5-4
d_gene: TRBD2
CDR3aa: CASSPAGGRYEQYF
CDR3nt: TGTGCCAGCAGCCCCGCGGGGGGCAGGTACGAGCAGTACTTC

j_gene: TRBJ2-7
abundance: once
v_gene: TRBV7-9
d_gene: NA
CDR3aa: CASSLAYGRDEQYF
CDR3nt: TGTGCCAGCAGCTTAGCCTACGGGCGCGACGAGCAGTACTTC

j_gene: TRBJ2-7
abundance: NA
v_gene: TRBV19
d_gene: NA
CDR3aa: CASSIRRGEYEQYF
CDR3nt: TGTGCCAGTAGTATCCGAAGGGGGGAGTACGAGCAGTACTTC

j_gene: TRBJ2-7
abundance: NA
v_gene: TRBV29-1
d_gene: TRBD2
CDR3aa: CSVEDGSLAGVEQYF
CDR3nt: TGCAGCGTTGAAGATGGGAGCCTAGCGGGAGTGGAGCAGTACTTC

j_gene: TRBJ1-5
abundance: NA
v_gene: TRBV6-1
d_gene: NA
CDR3aa: CASSELRAPQHF
CDR3nt: TGTGCCAGCAGTGAACTAAGGGCGCCCCAGCATTTT